Below, 25 T cell receptor beta chains from the same sample are listed, as sequenced in a study of T cell repertoires in cytomegalovirus infection. TCRdb reprocessed the reads via MiXCR and lists one record per CDR3 protein. In the table there are more than 250,000 distinct CDR3 sequences, roughly 25% of which are singletons. The antigens for these receptors are not known. The material was cultured PBMCs, obtained from culture after CMV antigen stimulation. These receptors were obtained from a human donor in good health (CMV status not recorded). Some clones in this sample may be carry-over from other donors' samples.

The chain has TRBV11-3 and TRBJ2-3; D might be TRBD2 (6 bases). Per germline, CDR1 SGHNT and CDR2 YENEEA. Trimming cost V 6 bases and J 4 bases, with 14 bases left between them. The CDR3 has 14 amino acids. The CDR3 region is CASRAPGGSDTQYF. Written as DNA, the CDR3 is TGTGCCAGCAGGGCCCCTGGGGGGTCAGATACGCAGTATTTT.

This chain links TRBV10-3 with TRBJ2-5, with D perhaps TRBD2 (5 bases). Germline V gene lookup returns CDR1 ENHRY and CDR2 SYGVKD. CDR3 size: 14 residues. The V gene lost 5 bases and the J gene lost 5 bases, with 15 bases spanning the gap. CDR3 sequence (DNA): TGTGCCATCAGTTACCCGTTCTCGGGGGAGACCCAGTACTTC. Protein product: CAISYPFSGETQYF.

In nucleotides, the CDR3 is TGTGCCAGCAGTACTGGGACAGGGTATGGCTACACCTTC. Protein product: CASSTGTGYGYTF. The chain carries TRBV6-8 and TRBJ1-2; TRBD1 matches 9 bases. Germline assignment: CDR1 MNHGY and CDR2 SAAAGT. Trimming at V came to 5 bases and at J to 5 bases, leaving 3 bases not matched to a gene. This CDR3 is built from 13 residues.

J is TRBJ2-6 and V is TRBV11-3; TRBD2 agrees at 7 bases. J was trimmed by 1 base and V by 8 bases; bases with no gene match: 17. CDR1 and CDR2 from the germline V gene are SGHNT and YENEEA. The CDR3 has 19 amino acids. The CDR3 sequence is CASARWAGVSSSGANVLTF. The CDR3 coding sequence is TGTGCCAGCGCGAGATGGGCGGGAGTCTCTTCATCTGGGGCCAACGTCCTGACTTTC.

The chain couples TRBV5-4 to TRBJ2-7, with TRBD1 as a possible D gene (6 bases). This CDR3 spans 14 amino acids. Trimming removed 3 bases from V and 6 bases from J, with 16 bases in between. Germline lookup yields CDR1 SGHNT and CDR2 YYREEE (reference sequence). The CDR3 spells CASSSSTGQSEQYV. In DNA form, the CDR3 reads TGTGCCAGCAGCTCTTCGACGGGACAAAGCGAGCAGTACGTC.

The rearrangement links TRBV28 to TRBJ2-7; TRBD1 matches at 7 bases. This CDR3 spans 14 amino acids. V lost 9 bases to trimming and J lost 0 bases; unmatched junction nucleotides: 8. CDR1 and CDR2 (germline): MDHEN, SYDVKM. Written as DNA, the CDR3 is TGTGCCAGTACCCCCGGGACAGCCTCCTACGAGCAGTACTTC. Protein: CASTPGTASYEQYF. Variable domain in full (rest from reference TRBV28 and TRBJ2-7): DVKVTQSSRYLVKRTGEKVFLECVQDMDHENMFWYRQDPGLGLRLIYFSYDVKMKEKGDIPEGYSVSREKKERFSLILESASTNQTSMYLCASTPGTASYEQYFGPGTRLTVT.

In its sample, this clonotype was seen a few times. The chain couples TRBV6-1 to TRBJ1-5, with a possible D match to TRBD1 (5 bases). Trimming took 11 bases from V and 4 from J, leaving 21 bases between them. CDR1 and CDR2 (germline): MNHNS, SASEGT. The CDR3 contains 15 residues. The CDR3 DNA reads TGTGCCGGGAGTACCCGGGCAGGGATTAATCAGCCCCAGCATTTT. Its translation: CAGSTRAGINQPQHF.

The chain is built from TRBV7-2 and TRBJ2-1, with a weak D call TRBD2 (5 bases). From germline, CDR1 is SGHTA and CDR2 FQGNSA. The length of the CDR3 is 18 residues. V lost 4 bases to trimming and J lost 4 bases, with 23 bases between them. DNA for the CDR3: TGTGCCAGCAGCTCTCTGGGTCGAGTGGGAGACTGGTACAATGAGCAGTTCTTC. This sequence encodes CASSSLGRVGDWYNEQFF.

CDR3 in amino acids: CASSLDRAMNTEAFF. CDR3 nucleotide sequence: TGTGCCAGCAGCTTAGACAGGGCGATGAACACTGAAGCTTTCTTT. V gene TRBV7-9 combines with J gene TRBJ1-1, with a weak D call TRBD1 (6 bases). Germline values: CDR1 SEHNR, CDR2 FQNEAQ (reference sequence). V lost 1 base and J 0 bases, leaving 9 bases between the germline ends. The CDR3 sequence is 15 residues long. Variable domain in full (rest from reference TRBV7-9 and TRBJ1-1): DTGVSQNPRHKITKRGQNVTFRCDPISEHNRLYWYRQTLGQGPEFLTYFQNEAQLEKSRLLSDRFSAERPKGSFSTLEIQRTEQGDSAMYLCASSLDRAMNTEAFFGQGTRLTVV.

This clonotype occurred many times. The J gene is TRBJ2-5, the V gene TRBV28; D perhaps matches TRBD2 (5 bases). The V gene's germline CDR1 is MDHEN and CDR2 SYDVKM. The CDR3 has 15 residues. The ends were cut back, 5 bases at V and 7 bases at J, with 20 bases in the middle. CDR3 protein: CASSPGGPSSWTQYF. The CDR3 DNA reads TGTGCCAGCAGTCCCGGAGGCCCCTCGTCGTGGACCCAGTACTTC. Filled out from reference TRBV28 and TRBJ2-5, the complete variable domain reads DVKVTQSSRYLVKRTGEKVFLECVQDMDHENMFWYRQDPGLGLRLIYFSYDVKMKEKGDIPEGYSVSREKKERFSLILESASTNQTSMYLCASSPGGPSSWTQYFGPGTRLLVL.

This clonotype was seen ten or more times. V and J are TRBV7-2 and TRBJ2-3, with D perhaps TRBD1 or TRBD2 (6 bases each). The V end lost 4 bases, the J end lost 2 bases, and 13 bases lay between the germline ends. Germline V gives CDR1 SGHTA, CDR2 FQGNSA. The CDR3 is 15 amino acids. For the CDR3, the DNA is TGTGCCAGCAGCTACGGGGGCCTTCCCACAGATACGCAGTATTTT. Encoded protein: CASSYGGLPTDTQYF.

The V call is TRBV29-1, the J call TRBJ2-1; possibly TRBD1 for D (6 bases). V lost 7 bases and J lost 5, with 18 bases in between. The CDR3 runs 14 residues. The V gene's germline CDR1 is SQVTM and CDR2 ANQGSEA. CDR3: CSATGTTGDNEQFF. CDR3 DNA sequence: TGCAGCGCTACCGGGACAACCGGGGACAATGAGCAGTTCTTC.

The rearrangement joins TRBV3-1 to TRBJ1-4, with unresolved D. Germline values: CDR1 LGHDT, CDR2 YNNKEL (reference sequence). The V and J ends lost 6 bases and 4 bases respectively, with 9 bases between them. CDR3 size: 13 residues. The CDR3 region is CASSVRYNEKLFF. CDR3 sequence (DNA): TGTGCCAGCAGTGTCCGCTATAATGAAAAACTGTTTTTT.

This clonotype was observed at least ten times. The chain uses TRBV7-8 and TRBJ1-5, with D possibly matching TRBD1 (5 bases). The germline CDR1 and CDR2 sequences are SGHVS and FQNEAQ. V was cut by 1 base and J by 3 bases, with 13 bases left in between. The CDR3 consists of 16 residues. The CDR3, as DNA: TGTGCCAGCAGCTTAGGCGGTACAGGCGCCAATCAGCCCCAGCATTTT. This codes for CASSLGGTGANQPQHF.

This clonotype appeared many times. J is TRBJ2-3 and V is TRBV7-2; possibly TRBD2 for D (6 bases). V lost 1 base to trimming and J lost 3 bases, with 8 bases between them. This CDR3 has 14 residues. CDR1 SGHTA and CDR2 FQGNSA come from the germline V gene. The CDR3 DNA reads TGTGCCAGCAGCTTAGTAGCGGATACAGATACGCAGTATTTT. Translated, it gives CASSLVADTDTQYF.

This clonotype was seen at least ten times. The chain has TRBV6-2 or TRBV6-3 and TRBJ2-3; the match to TRBD1 covers 10 bases. CDR3 length: 14 residues. V gave up 6 bases and J gave up 3 bases; unmatched junction bases: 3. Germline lookup yields CDR1 MNHEY and CDR2 SVGEGT. The CDR3 loop reads CASRPGQGTDTQYF. The CDR3 DNA is TGTGCCAGCAGGCCGGGACAGGGGACAGATACGCAGTATTTT.

In this sample, this clonotype turned up a few times. The rearrangement links TRBV7-2 to TRBJ2-1; TRBD1 aligns across 8 bases. Looked up from germline, CDR1 is SGHTA and CDR2 is FQGNSA. V gave up 2 bases and J gave up 9 bases; unmatched junction bases: 9. CDR3 length equals 15 residues. Here the CDR3 reads CASSLSAGGWGEQFF. The DNA for the CDR3 is TGTGCCAGCAGCTTATCGGCAGGGGGCTGGGGTGAGCAGTTCTTC.

This chain links TRBV6-2 or TRBV6-3 with TRBJ2-6, with 13 bases fitting TRBD2. Germline V gene sequence: CDR1 MNHEY, CDR2 SVGEGT. The CDR3 totals 18 residues. The trim removed 6 bases at V and 1 base at J, leaving 6 bases unmatched. The CDR3 reads CASSQRLAGGSGANVLTF. The CDR3 nucleotides are TGTGCCAGCAGCCAGCGACTAGCGGGAGGATCTGGGGCCAACGTCCTGACTTTC.

This chain uses TRBV6-1 with TRBJ2-7; TRBD1 matches at 9 bases. From germline, CDR1 is MNHNS and CDR2 SASEGT. This CDR3 has 17 amino acids. V was pared by 5 bases and J by 3 bases, with 14 bases of the junction left unmatched. CDR3 in amino acids: CASSKPPGQGLLYEQYV. In DNA, the CDR3 is TGTGCCAGCAGTAAGCCACCGGGACAGGGATTACTCTACGAGCAGTACGTC.

The table lists this clonotype with a few counts. The chain couples TRBV20-1 to TRBJ2-1, with 13 nucleotides matching TRBD2. Losses at the gene ends were 6 bases for V and 7 bases for J; bases not matched to a gene: 9. The germline V gene encodes CDR1 DFQATT and CDR2 SNEGSKA (reference sequence). CDR3 length: 15 residues. In nucleotides, the CDR3 is TGCAGTGCCTCGGGACTAGCGGGAAAATCGAATGAGCAGTTCTTC. Translating gives CSASGLAGKSNEQFF.

This clonotype was seen a handful of times. The chain recombines TRBV6-2 or TRBV6-3 with TRBJ2-1; perhaps TRBD1 as D (6 bases). Germline CDR1 is MNHEY and CDR2 is SVGEGT. V gave up 7 bases and J gave up 15 bases, with 19 bases separating them. The CDR3 consists of 12 residues. The CDR3 reads CASTHYRENTFF. Here the CDR3 DNA reads TGTGCCAGCACCCACTACAGGGAGAACACGTTCTTC.

This clonotype appeared many times. The V gene is TRBV4-2, the J gene TRBJ1-5; 9 positions match TRBD1. J lost 7 bases, V lost 0 bases, and 7 bases had no gene match. The CDR3 length is 16 residues. Germline V gene data show CDR1 as LGHNA and CDR2 as YNFKEQ. CDR3 residues: CASSQDMDRGEQPQHF. Written as DNA, the CDR3 is TGTGCCAGCAGCCAAGATATGGACAGGGGTGAACAGCCCCAGCATTTT.

V gene TRBV5-5 combines with J gene TRBJ2-7, with 8 bases lining up with TRBD1. Germline assignment: CDR1 SGHKS and CDR2 YYEKEE (reference sequence). The CDR3 spans 15 residues. V lost 4 bases to trimming and J lost 0 bases; unmatched junction nucleotides: 6. CDR3 in amino acids: CASSRTGTLSYEQYF. The CDR3 nucleotides read TGTGCCAGCAGCAGGACAGGGACCCTCTCCTACGAGCAGTACTTC.

The rearrangement joins TRBV6-8 to TRBJ2-6; D not resolved. The CDR3 covers 17 residues. From germline, CDR1 is MNHGY and CDR2 SAAAGT. The V end was cut by 2 bases, the J end by 4 bases, with 15 bases between. CDR3 in amino acids: CASSYEVALAGANVLTF. The DNA of the CDR3 is TGTGCCAGCAGTTACGAGGTCGCACTGGCGGGGGCCAACGTCCTGACTTTC.

This clonotype turned up a few times. The chain carries TRBV6-1 and TRBJ1-4; perhaps TRBD1 as D (5 bases). The V gene lost 4 bases and the J gene lost 8 bases, with 23 bases spanning the gap. From germline, CDR1 is MNHNS and CDR2 SASEGT. The CDR3 length is 17 residues. This CDR3 is CASSAFTRRGFFEKLFF. Written as DNA, the CDR3 is TGTGCCAGCAGTGCCTTTACTAGGAGGGGATTCTTCGAAAAACTGTTTTTT.